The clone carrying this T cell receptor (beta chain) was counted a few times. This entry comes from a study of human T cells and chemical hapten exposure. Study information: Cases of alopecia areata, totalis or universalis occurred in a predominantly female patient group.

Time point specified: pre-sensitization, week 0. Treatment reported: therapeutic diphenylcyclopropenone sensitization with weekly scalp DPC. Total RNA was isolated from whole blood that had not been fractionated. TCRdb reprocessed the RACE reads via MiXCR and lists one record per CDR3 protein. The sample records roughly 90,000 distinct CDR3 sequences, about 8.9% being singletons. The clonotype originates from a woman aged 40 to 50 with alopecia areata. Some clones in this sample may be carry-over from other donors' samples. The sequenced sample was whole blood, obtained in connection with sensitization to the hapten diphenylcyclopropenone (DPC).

Here the CDR3 DNA reads TGTGCCAGCAGCCCAAGGCGTGGGCCAGGGAGTACCTACGAGCAGTACTTC. This gives the protein CASSPRRGPGSTYEQYF. J is TRBJ2-7 and V is TRBV7-6; D is possibly TRBD1 or TRBD2 (5 bases each). V lost 5 bases to trimming and J lost 2 bases, with 22 bases between them. Per germline, CDR1 SGHVS and CDR2 FNYEAQ. The CDR3 is made up of 17 amino acids.